The 11 T cell receptor beta chains below were found in one sample sequenced in a study of cytomegalovirus exposure and HLA in healthy donors. PCR amplification relied on 60 Vbeta primers (plus 13 Jbeta primers). Clones were sequenced by immunoSEQ multiplex PCR, and TCRdb holds only the in-frame ones, with some missing. The repertoire includes about 120,000 clones, over 60% of them detected once, and around 3% sits in the top ten. Input material: PBMCs. These receptors originate from a woman aged 55-69 years in good health and CMV-seropositive.

This chain uses TRBV7-2 with TRBJ2-3; 7 bases align to TRBD2. The CDR3 runs 15 residues. Germline V CDR1 and CDR2: SGHTA, FQGNSA. The V gene end was trimmed by 1 base and the J gene end by 3 bases; junction bases not matched to a gene: 4. CDR3 protein: CASSLGVSGTDTQYF. The CDR3 DNA reads as TGTGCCAGCAGCTTAGGGGTTAGCGGGACAGATACGCAGTATTTT.

The chain carries TRBV6-5 and TRBJ1-3; perhaps TRBD1 as D (5 bases). Between the trimmed V and J ends, which lost 6 bases and 0 bases, there was a span of 9 bases. The CDR3 contains 14 residues. The germline V gene has CDR1 MNHEY and CDR2 SVGAGI. This CDR3 is CASRTANSGNTIYF. CDR3 in DNA: TGTGCCAGCAGGACAGCGAACTCTGGAAACACCATATATTTT.

V is TRBV18 and J is TRBJ1-5; D is uncertain. There are 14 residues in the CDR3. Per germline, CDR1 KGHSH and CDR2 LQKENI. Trimming took off 0 bases at V and 4 bases at J, with 7 bases between the two ends. Here the CDR3 reads CASSPPNGNQPQHF. CDR3 in DNA: TGTGCCAGCTCACCACCGAACGGGAATCAGCCCCAGCATTTT.

The V call is TRBV6-5, the J call TRBJ1-3; D gene unclear. The germline gives CDR1 MNHEY, CDR2 SVGAGI. The ends were cut back, 2 bases at V and 0 bases at J, with 11 bases in the middle. CDR3 length: 16 residues. The CDR3: CASSYSIESSGNTIYF. CDR3 DNA sequence: TGTGCCAGCAGTTACAGCATCGAGAGCTCTGGAAACACCATATATTTT.

This chain links TRBV5-1 with TRBJ2-1, with 7 bases aligning to TRBD2. Looked up from germline, CDR1 is SGHRS and CDR2 is YFSETQ. V was clipped by 4 bases and J by 4 bases; unmatched bases: 11. This CDR3 is built from 16 residues. The CDR3 here is CASSEMGMGLYNEQFF. CDR3 bases: TGCGCCAGCAGCGAAATGGGAATGGGACTATACAATGAGCAGTTCTTC.

The chain is built from TRBV27 and TRBJ1-2, with 7 bases that match TRBD1. Germline V gene lookup returns CDR1 MNHEY and CDR2 SMNVEV (reference sequence). V shed 5 bases, J shed 4 bases, and the junction held 7 bases outside the gene matches. The CDR3 extends over 14 amino acids. The CDR3 DNA is TGTGCCAGCAGTCCCCGGACAGGACCCTATGGCTACACCTTC. Encoded protein: CASSPRTGPYGYTF.

The rearrangement joins TRBV25-1 to TRBJ2-5; TRBD1 matches at 8 bases. The junction had 13 bases not matched to a gene; V was cut back by 8 bases and J by 5 bases. This CDR3 region has 15 residues. Germline CDR1 reads MGHDK; CDR2 reads SYGVNS. DNA of the CDR3: TGTGCCAGCGACCGCCAAGGACAGGGACAGGAGACCCAGTACTTC. Translating gives CASDRQGQGQETQYF.

The chain carries TRBV5-1 and TRBJ2-7; a possible D gene is TRBD2 (5 bases). Germline V lookup: CDR1 SGHRS, CDR2 YFSETQ. Trimming took off 4 bases at V and 0 bases at J, with 11 bases between the two ends. This CDR3 is 14 amino acids long. For the CDR3, the DNA is TGCGCCAGCAGCCTAAGCGGAAGCTCCTACGAGCAGTACTTC. Protein sequence: CASSLSGSSYEQYF.

V usage is TRBV7-2 and J usage is TRBJ2-7, with D maybe TRBD2 (5 bases). This CDR3 contains 14 residues. Trimming took off 3 bases at V and 1 base at J, with 10 bases between the two ends. The germline V gene has CDR1 SGHTA and CDR2 FQGNSA. The CDR3 loop reads CASSFNPGSYEQYF. CDR3 in DNA: TGTGCCAGCAGCTTTAATCCGGGGTCCTACGAGCAGTACTTC.

About this clone itself: One junction end disagrees with the germline gene, perhaps due to a read error. The rearrangement links TRBV7-9 to TRBJ2-7, with TRBD2 matching over 7 bases. The CDR3 covers 15 residues. Germline V lookup: CDR1 SEHNR, CDR2 FQNEAQ (reference sequence). In DNA, the CDR3 is TGTTCCAGCAGCGGGGCCCGACTTGTGGGCTACGAGCAGTACTTC. Translated: CSSSGARLVGYEQYF.

This clone has just one count. V usage is TRBV7-2 and J usage is TRBJ2-7; TRBD1 matches 10 bases. Germline V gene data show CDR1 as SGHTA and CDR2 as FQGNSA. Unmatched junction bases numbered 9, after V lost 4 bases and J lost 3 bases. The CDR3 loop spans 16 amino acids. In nucleotides, the CDR3 is TGTGCCAGCAGCTGGGCCGGGACAGGGGCAGGCTACGAGCAGTACTTC. Protein product: CASSWAGTGAGYEQYF.